This T cell receptor (beta chain) emerged from a study of blood T cell repertoires in COVID-19. Profiling relied on immunoSEQ multiplex PCR, and the TCRdb table lists in-frame clones only, not all of them. The table lists over 100,000 clones, approximately 90% of them singletons, with more than 3.5% in the top ten. This CDR3 has 15 residues. The V end lost 6 bases, the J end lost 5 bases, and 20 bases lay between the germline ends. The germline CDR1 and CDR2 sequences are SGDLS and YYNGEE. The genes are TRBV9 and TRBJ1-2; perhaps TRBD1 as D (5 bases). This sequence was found in a man aged 55 to 70 with COVID-19, enrolled during active disease. Sample: peripheral blood. The CDR3 coding sequence is TGTGCCAGCACCCCGACGTGGGGCGGCGTTTATGGCTACACCTTC. This translates into CASTPTWGGVYGYTF. The variable domain in full, completed from reference TRBV9 and TRBJ1-2, reads DSGVTQTPKHLITATGQRVTLRCSPRSGDLSVYWYQQSLDQGLQFLIQYYNGEERAKGNILERFSAQQFPDLHSELNLSSLELGDSALYFCASTPTWGGVYGYTFGSGTRLTVV.